These T cell receptor beta chains were read from a single sample in a study of STAT5B mutations in CD4+ large granular lymphocyte leukemia. Clones were read by immunoSEQ multiplex PCR, and TCRdb kept only the in-frame ones, dropping some. In the table there are 20,000 or so clones, around 80% of which are singletons. The sample taken for sequencing was CD4+ T cells from blood buffy coats. All receptors derive from a human donor in good health. Both conserved end residues are part of each CDR3. The D gene is left open where the match is weak. Only part of the rows carry a size: once, few, many, or a class if the clone is expanded.

size	V	J	D	CDR3	DNA
-	TRBV28	TRBJ2-7	TRBD1	CASSLWTGAYEQYF	TGTGCCAGCAGTTTGTGGACAGGGGCCTACGAGCAGTACTTC
-	TRBV4-3	TRBJ1-3	-	CASSPRDRPRSGNTIYF	TGCGCCAGCAGCCCGCGTGACAGGCCCCGCTCTGGAAACACCATATATTTT
-	TRBV5-1	TRBJ2-5	TRBD1	CASSFQGDETQYF	TGCGCCAGCAGCTTCCAGGGGGACGAGACCCAGTACTTC
-	TRBV29-1	TRBJ2-3	-	CSARLRESADTQYF	TGCAGCGCCCGCCTACGGGAGTCCGCAGATACGCAGTATTTT
-	TRBV4-1	TRBJ2-4	-	CASSHIGLTLAKNIQYF	TGCGCCAGCAGCCATATAGGACTTACTCTAGCCAAAAACATTCAGTACTTC
-	TRBV7-2	TRBJ2-5	TRBD2	CASSLAWLAGAETQYF	TGTGCCAGCAGCTTAGCGTGGCTAGCGGGGGCTGAGACCCAGTACTTC
-	TRBV23-1	TRBJ2-4	-	CASSLGALRQGRGNIQYF	TGCGCCAGCAGCCTGGGCGCCCTGCGACAGGGGAGGGGAAACATTCAGTACTTC
-	TRBV11-2	TRBJ2-7	TRBD1	CASREFTGGEQYF	TGTGCCAGCAGGGAATTTACAGGGGGTGAGCAGTACTTC
once	TRBV27	TRBJ2-5	-	CASSRAGTYQETQYF	TGTGCCAGCAGTCGTGCTGGGACTTACCAAGAGACCCAGTACTTC
once	TRBV19	TRBJ1-5	TRBD1	CASSIPQGAGQPQHF	TGTGCCAGTAGTATACCACAGGGGGCAGGGCAGCCCCAGCATTTT
-	TRBV19	TRBJ2-5	TRBD2	CASSQTGGGTKVTQYF	TGTGCCAGTAGCCAGACAGGCGGGGGGACTAAAGTGACCCAGTACTTC
-	TRBV6-1	TRBJ1-5	-	CASSEEGAFLPRDQPQHF	TGTGCCAGCAGTGAAGAAGGGGCCTTTTTACCTAGGGATCAGCCCCAGCATTTT
-	TRBV5-1	TRBJ2-5	-	CASSLGNRWGALRSYQETQYF	TGCGCCAGCAGCCTGGGGAATCGGTGGGGGGCCCTCCGAAGCTACCAAGAGACCCAGTACTTC
once	TRBV2	TRBJ2-2	TRBD2	CASTASGVNTGELFF	TGTGCCAGCACGGCTAGCGGGGTGAACACCGGGGAGCTGTTTTTT
-	TRBV6-1	TRBJ2-5	-	CASSAQQETQYF	TGTGCCAGCAGTGCGCAGCAAGAGACCCAGTACTTC
-	TRBV10-3	TRBJ1-5	-	CAISELGDNQPQHF	TGTGCCATCAGTGAGCTGGGGGACAATCAGCCCCAGCATTTT
-	TRBV5-1	TRBJ2-1	-	CASSLAGSGSYNEQFF	TGCGCCAGCAGCTTGGCCGGTAGTGGCTCCTACAATGAGCAGTTCTTC
few	TRBV19	TRBJ2-7	-	CASSPDGGAARSYEQYF	TGTGCCAGTAGCCCCGACGGAGGAGCAGCGCGCTCCTACGAGCAGTACTTC
-	TRBV15	TRBJ1-5	TRBD1	CATSREGQVLNQPQHF	TGTGCCACCAGCAGAGAGGGACAGGTCCTAAATCAGCCCCAGCATTTT
-	TRBV9	TRBJ1-2	TRBD1	CASSGISRGSNYGYTF	TGTGCCAGCAGCGGAATCTCCAGGGGGTCTAACTATGGCTACACCTTC
few	TRBV2	TRBJ1-1	-	CASSEGTEAFF	TGTGCCAGCAGTGAAGGCACTGAAGCTTTCTTT
-	TRBV29-1	TRBJ1-1	-	CSVWYRASRTEAFF	TGCAGCGTGTGGTATCGGGCCTCGAGAACTGAAGCTTTCTTT
-	TRBV28	TRBJ2-5	TRBD2	CASKTGGIQETQYF	TGTGCCAGCAAAACGGGGGGTATTCAAGAGACCCAGTACTTC
-	TRBV21-1	TRBJ2-3	-	CASRRPTDTQYF	TGTGCCAGCCGCAGACCCACAGATACGCAGTATTTT
-	TRBV7-2	TRBJ2-2	TRBD2	CASSPTGGKSTGELFF	TGTGCCAGCAGCCCGACGGGGGGGAAGAGCACCGGGGAGCTGTTTTTT
once	TRBV27	TRBJ2-7	TRBD1	CASSLKGQGAYEQYF	TGTGCCAGCAGTTTAAAAGGACAGGGGGCCTACGAGCAGTACTTC
-	TRBV6-4	TRBJ1-2	TRBD1	CASSAGQGNYGYTF	TGTGCCAGCAGTGCCGGACAGGGCAACTATGGCTACACCTTC
-	TRBV7-2	TRBJ2-3	TRBD2	CASSLGLADTQYF	TGTGCCAGCAGCCTAGGACTAGCGGATACGCAGTATTTT
-	TRBV2	TRBJ1-5	-	CASNYRGDSNQPQHF	TGTGCCAGCAATTACCGAGGGGATAGCAATCAGCCCCAGCATTTT
-	TRBV18	TRBJ2-3	-	CASSPGTVDTQYF	TGTGCCAGCTCACCGGGGACGGTAGATACGCAGTATTTT
-	TRBV15	TRBJ2-7	-	CATSRDTYNTYEQYF	TGTGCCACCAGCAGAGATACCTACAACACCTACGAGCAGTACTTC
few	TRBV29-1	TRBJ1-1	TRBD1	CSVGTGTGTEAFF	TGCAGCGTGGGGACAGGGACGGGCACTGAAGCTTTCTTT
once	TRBV5-4	TRBJ2-1	-	CATVGGPSSYNEQFF	TGTGCCACAGTTGGAGGGCCCAGCTCCTACAATGAGCAGTTCTTC
-	TRBV4-3	TRBJ1-2	-	CASSQGIGTEYGYTF	TGCGCCAGCAGCCAGGGAATAGGGACGGAGTATGGCTACACCTTC
-	TRBV6-5	TRBJ1-6	-	CASSYDQGSPLHF	TGTGCCAGCAGTTACGATCAGGGATCACCCCTCCACTTT
-	TRBV27	TRBJ1-1	-	CASINRVGEAFF	TGTGCCAGCATCAACAGGGTGGGTGAAGCTTTCTTT
-	TRBV28	TRBJ1-6	-	CASSSPGQGLHEGSSPLHF	TGTGCCAGCAGTTCTCCAGGTCAGGGTTTGCATGAGGGGAGTTCACCCCTCCACTTT
-	TRBV2	TRBJ2-5	TRBD2	CASSEGLAGGGQETQYF	TGTGCCAGCAGTGAAGGGCTAGCGGGAGGAGGCCAAGAGACCCAGTACTTC
-	TRBV4-3	TRBJ1-2	-	CASSQVRSGWYGYTF	TGCGCCAGCAGCCAAGTTCGCAGCGGCTGGTATGGCTACACCTTC
-	TRBV19	TRBJ1-6	TRBD1	CASSARGPSSYNSPLHF	TGTGCCAGTAGCGCCAGGGGGCCGAGCTCCTATAATTCACCCCTCCACTTT
-	TRBV6-1	TRBJ2-5	-	CASNYLGDTQETQYF	TGTGCCAGCAATTATCTTGGAGACACCCAAGAGACCCAGTACTTC
-	TRBV6-9	TRBJ1-3	TRBD1	CASSYSTFTDRGAGNTIYF	TGTGCCAGCAGTTATTCCACGTTTACAGACAGGGGCGCTGGAAACACCATATATTTT
few	TRBV2	TRBJ1-1	-	CASSETDLNTEAFF	TGTGCCAGCAGTGAAACGGATCTGAACACTGAAGCTTTCTTT
once	TRBV7-8	TRBJ2-7	-	CASTKGVGARPGSEQYF	TGTGCCAGCACCAAAGGGGTAGGGGCCCGTCCCGGGTCCGAGCAGTACTTC